The rows below give T cell receptor beta chains drawn from one sample of a study of shared clonotypes between healthy human individuals. Generated by immunoSEQ multiplex PCR, the TCRdb table keeps only in-frame clones and is missing some. The repertoire holds approximately 700,000 clones, with around 73% as singletons. Material for sequencing was memory CD4+ T cells sorted from blood. All receptors derive from a woman in her twenties or thirties in good health. Both conserved end residues are part of each CDR3. Each record gives: CDR3 protein, CDR3 DNA, D gene, clone size, J gene, CDR3 length, V gene. The D gene is left open where the match is weak. Not all rows give a size; the values are once, few, many and, for expanded clones, a class.

CASIWDRGTGELFF,TGTGCCAGCATATGGGACAGGGGGACCGGGGAGCTGTTTTTT,TRBD1,once,TRBJ2-2,14,TRBV7-9
CTSSHNTGIGETQYF,TGCACCAGCAGCCACAATACAGGGATAGGAGAGACCCAGTACTTC,.,.,TRBJ2-5,15,TRBV1
CASSFPDSEKLFF,TGTGCCAGCAGTTTCCCCGACAGTGAAAAACTGTTTTTT,.,.,TRBJ1-4,13,TRBV28
CASSYGTSGGYQETQYF,TGTGCCAGCAGCTATGGGACTAGCGGGGGATATCAAGAGACCCAGTACTTC,TRBD2,.,TRBJ2-5,17,TRBV7-8
CASSLVVSREADTQYF,TGTGCCAGCAGCTTGGTGGTATCGCGGGAGGCAGATACGCAGTATTTT,TRBD2,.,TRBJ2-3,16,TRBV5-7
CASSATSASTDTQYF,TGTGCCAGCAGCGCCACGTCAGCTAGCACAGATACGCAGTATTTT,.,.,TRBJ2-3,15,TRBV9
CASSLGLSNEQFF,TGTGCCAGCAGCTTAGGATTGAGCAATGAGCAGTTCTTC,.,.,TRBJ2-1,13,TRBV11-2
CASIGPGGPGEQYF,TGTGCCAGCATCGGGCCGGGAGGGCCGGGGGAGCAGTACTTC,TRBD2,once,TRBJ2-7,14,TRBV28
CASSFSGANTGELFF,TGTGCCAGCAGCTTTAGCGGGGCGAACACCGGGGAGCTGTTTTTT,TRBD2,.,TRBJ2-2,15,TRBV7-9
CASSEAGGRSNYGYTF,TGTGCCAGCAGTGAAGCAGGGGGCCGAAGCAACTATGGCTACACCTTC,TRBD1,.,TRBJ1-2,16,TRBV2
CASSSNPTSGIGSEQFF,TGTGCCAGCAGCTCAAACCCGACTAGCGGGATCGGCAGTGAGCAGTTCTTC,TRBD2,few,TRBJ2-1,17,TRBV7-3
CASSDKARLSYEQYF,TGTGCCAGCAGTGATAAGGCCAGATTATCCTACGAGCAGTACTTC,.,.,TRBJ2-7,15,TRBV6-1
CASSLGDRGEQYF,TGTGCCAGCAGCTTAGGGGACAGGGGCGAGCAGTACTTC,TRBD1,.,TRBJ2-7,13,TRBV13
CASSDDRAGDQPQHF,TGTGCCAGCAGCGATGACAGGGCGGGCGATCAGCCCCAGCATTTT,TRBD1,.,TRBJ1-5,15,TRBV7-3
CASSIGTIGAKNIQYF,TGTGCCAGTAGCATCGGGACGATTGGAGCCAAAAACATTCAGTACTTC,.,.,TRBJ2-4,16,TRBV19
CASSGLATSTDTQYF,TGTGCCAGCAGTGGGCTAGCGACTAGCACAGATACGCAGTATTTT,.,.,TRBJ2-3,15,TRBV4-2
CASGPQGSYNSPLHF,TGTGCCAGTGGCCCCCAGGGCTCCTATAATTCACCCCTCCACTTT,.,.,TRBJ1-6,15,TRBV2
CASSPRATYEQYF,TGTGCCAGTAGTCCCAGAGCCACCTACGAGCAGTACTTC,.,.,TRBJ2-7,13,TRBV19
CASTGSTDTQYF,TGTGCCAGCACCGGAAGCACAGATACGCAGTATTTT,.,.,TRBJ2-3,12,TRBV6-5
CASSSGFGDQETQYF,TGTGCCAGCAGTTCGGGTTTCGGGGACCAAGAGACCCAGTACTTC,.,.,TRBJ2-5,15,TRBV28
CATGTSGRNEQFF,TGTGCCACCGGGACTAGCGGGAGAAATGAGCAGTTCTTC,TRBD2,.,TRBJ2-1,13,TRBV19
CASSFGGETQYF,TGTGCCAGCAGCTTTGGTGGGGAGACCCAGTACTTC,.,.,TRBJ2-5,12,TRBV7-8
CASSSGRGSSEKLFF,TGCGCCAGCAGCTCGGGTCGGGGGTCAAGTGAAAAACTGTTTTTT,.,.,TRBJ1-4,15,TRBV5-1
CASRVGGYSGNTIYF,TGTGCCAGCAGGGTTGGGGGGTACTCTGGAAACACCATATATTTT,.,.,TRBJ1-3,15,TRBV28
CASSYFGSEPNEQFF,TGTGCCAGCAGTTACTTTGGGTCCGAGCCCAATGAGCAGTTCTTC,.,.,TRBJ2-1,15,TRBV6-5
CASSPRDGLREKLFF,TGTGCCAGCAGCCCCCGGGACGGACTACGAGAAAAACTGTTTTTT,.,once,TRBJ1-4,15,TRBV5-6
CASRATGGPSETQYF,TGCGCCAGCAGAGCAACGGGAGGGCCGTCAGAGACCCAGTACTTC,TRBD2,.,TRBJ2-5,15,TRBV5-1
CSSSGRVGADSTDTQYF,TGCAGCTCATCCGGGCGGGTGGGGGCGGATAGCACAGATACGCAGTATTTT,.,.,TRBJ2-3,17,TRBV29-1
CSGLLAPSSYNEQFF,TGCAGCGGCCTACTAGCGCCGAGCTCCTACAATGAGCAGTTCTTC,TRBD2,few,TRBJ2-1,15,TRBV29-1